This T cell receptor beta chain is from a study of cytomegalovirus exposure and HLA in healthy donors. Study background: Earlier findings included about 120 million unique TCR beta sequences obtained from about 180 million T cells.

A word on this clone: Its antigen remains unidentified.

This PCR relied on a set of 60 Vbeta primers and 13 Jbeta primers. Measured with immunoSEQ multiplex PCR; TCRdb has only the in-frame clones, and not every one. The profile shows approximately 110,000 clones, 55% to 70% of them singletons. Study findings and constraints: Information on immune exposure was restricted to one variable (CMV serostatus). When analyzed later, the rates of TCR association showed variation by HLA locus, with DRB1 the most and HLA-C the fewest. Most of the TCR beta V segments (in an earlier analysis) were productive either about 87% or about 30% of the time.

With V trimmed by 4 bases and J by 4 bases, 13 bases remained unmatched. This CDR3 contains 16 residues. CDR1 and CDR2 from the germline V gene are SGHTA and FQGNSA. The receptor's source is a woman aged 25 to 39 in good health and CMV-seronegative. The sample taken for sequencing was PBMCs. J is TRBJ2-7 and V is TRBV7-2, with 7 bases fitting TRBD2. Written as DNA, the CDR3 is TGTGCCAGCAGCTCCCCTGGGAGGGGTGGCCCTTACGAGCAGTACTTC. Protein sequence: CASSSPGRGGPYEQYF. The full variable domain, completed using reference TRBV7-2 and TRBJ2-7, is GAGVSQSPSNKVTEKGKDVELRCDPISGHTALYWYRQSLGQGLEFLIYFQGNSAPDKSGLPSDRFSAERTGGSVSTLTIQRTQQEDSAVYLCASSSPGRGGPYEQYFGPGTRLTVT.